The 5 T cell receptor beta chains below all came from one sample that was sequenced in a study of CD4+ T cells in melanoma. Method: immunoSEQ multiplex PCR; TCRdb's copy keeps in-frame clones and lacks some. The sample carries 11,000 to 15,000 clones, roughly three quarters recorded once. Sequencing was done on a sample of cells from a culture (not recorded whether cultured in vitro). These receptors were obtained from a human donor with melanoma.

This clone was detected a few times. The chain combines TRBV9 with TRBJ2-5; tentatively, D is TRBD1 (5 bases). CDR1 and CDR2 from the germline V gene are SGDLS and YYNGEE. Trimming cost V 0 bases and J 5 bases, with 17 bases left between them. This CDR3 has 16 residues. CDR3 loop: CASSVVAQGDIETQYF. The CDR3 nucleotides are TGTGCCAGCAGCGTAGTCGCGCAGGGTGACATCGAGACCCAGTACTTC.

This chain uses TRBV6-5 with TRBJ2-7; 8 nucleotides align to TRBD1. Germline lookup yields CDR1 MNHEY and CDR2 SVGAGI. The CDR3 loop spans 14 amino acids. Unmatched junction bases numbered 3, after V lost 2 bases and J lost 3 bases. As DNA, the CDR3 is TGTGCCAGCAGTTACCTCGACAGGGGCTACGAGCAGTACTTC. Translated, it gives CASSYLDRGYEQYF.

This chain uses TRBV14 with TRBJ2-7, with TRBD2 as a possible D gene (7 bases). Between the trimmed V and J ends, which lost 4 bases and 2 bases, there was a span of 12 bases. Germline CDR1 reads SGHDN; CDR2 reads FVKESK. This CDR3 spans 14 amino acids. The chain's CDR3 is CASSPRGGAYEQYF. Here the CDR3 DNA reads TGTGCCAGCAGCCCCCGCGGGGGCGCCTACGAGCAGTACTTC. Full variable domain (outside the CDR3, taken from reference TRBV14 and TRBJ2-7): EAGVTQFPSHSVIEKGQTVTLRCDPISGHDNLYWYRRVMGKEIKFLLHFVKESKQDESGMPNNRFLAERTGGTYSTLKVQPAELEDSGVYFCASSPRGGAYEQYFGPGTRLTVT.

This clone was counted a few times. The V call is TRBV4-1, the J call TRBJ1-5; possibly TRBD1 for D (6 bases). CDR1 and CDR2 from the germline V gene are MGHRA and YSYEKL. The V end lost 4 bases, the J end lost 4 bases, and 14 bases lay between the germline ends. The CDR3 totals 15 residues. CDR3 nucleotide sequence: TGCGCCAGCAGCCGTCTTACAGGGTTAAATCAGCCCCAGCATTTT. Its protein product is CASSRLTGLNQPQHF.

The chain uses TRBV5-1 and TRBJ2-7, with TRBD1 identical over 12 bases. V lost 4 bases and J lost 9; bases outside the gene matches: 11. Germline V gene lookup returns CDR1 SGHRS and CDR2 YFSETQ. The length of the CDR3 is 15 residues. The DNA of the CDR3 is TGCGCCAGCAGCCCGGGGACAGGGGGCGATTGGGTGCAGTACTTC. Protein: CASSPGTGGDWVQYF. Based on the CDR3 plus reference TRBV5-1 and TRBJ2-7, the full variable domain is KAGVTQTPRYLIKTRGQQVTLSCSPISGHRSVSWYQQTPGQGLQFLFEYFSETQRNKGNFPGRFSGRQFSNSRSEMNVSTLELGDSALYLCASSPGTGGDWVQYFGPGTRLTVT.